These 15 T cell receptor beta chains share one sample of origin, sequenced in a study of spatial heterogeneity in lung cancer. TCRdb fed the 5' RACE reads into MiXCR, producing one record per CDR3 protein. The data contain 20,000 to 25,000 distinct CDR3 sequences, 4.6% of them singletons. Noted time point: sample taken at primary tumor resection. Extraction of whole RNA from tumor, nontumor lung or frozen PBMC preceded unsorted sequencing. This material consisted of PBMCs, taken at surgery. These receptors were taken from a male donor with early-stage non-small cell lung cancer.

At least ten counts were recorded for this clonotype. The V gene is TRBV19, the J gene TRBJ2-1, with 7 bases aligning to TRBD2. V lost 4 bases and J lost 5; bases outside the gene matches: 5. The germline V gene encodes CDR1 LNHDA and CDR2 SQIVND (reference sequence). The CDR3 has 14 amino acids. The CDR3 loop reads CASSKWLADNEQFF. In DNA form, the CDR3 reads TGTGCCAGTAGTAAGTGGCTAGCGGACAATGAGCAGTTCTTC.

By share, this clonotype counts as medium-sized. The genes are TRBV30 and TRBJ1-1; no firm D call. The length of the CDR3 is 15 residues. CDR1 and CDR2 (germline): GTSNPN, SVGIG (reference sequence). The V end was cut by 2 bases, the J end by 0 bases, with 13 bases between. CDR3 nucleotide sequence: TGTGCCTGGAGTTACCTGTATGGGATGAACACTGAAGCTTTCTTT. It codes for CAWSYLYGMNTEAFF.

This clonotype was found many times. The chain links TRBV7-2 to TRBJ1-2; the match to TRBD1 covers 7 bases. J gave up 4 bases and V 5 bases, and 7 bases lay outside the gene matches. Germline CDR1 reads SGHTA; CDR2 reads FQGNSA. The CDR3 spans 14 residues. CDR3 sequence (DNA): TGTGCCAGCAGCCCACGGACAGGCCCCTATGGCTACACCTTC. This codes for CASSPRTGPYGYTF.

This clonotype was counted many times. This chain uses TRBV6-5 with TRBJ1-2; the match to TRBD1 covers 7 bases. This CDR3 contains 14 residues. Germline loops: CDR1 MNHEY, CDR2 SVGAGI. The V segment lost 6 bases and the J segment 4 bases; nucleotides outside the gene matches: 8. This CDR3 is CASRDPGTVYGYTF. CDR3 in DNA: TGTGCCAGCAGGGATCCCGGGACAGTCTATGGCTACACCTTC.

The V and J genes are TRBV19 and TRBJ2-2; the match to TRBD2 covers 8 bases. Germline CDR1 and CDR2: LNHDA and SQIVND (reference sequence). CDR3 length equals 17 residues. Trimming removed 5 bases from V and 5 bases from J; junction bases left unmatched: 13. CDR3 coding DNA: TGTGCCAGTAGTTCCCGTCCCGGGACTAGATCGACCGGGGAGCTGTTTTTT. This encodes CASSSRPGTRSTGELFF.

This clonotype was observed many times. V gene TRBV3-1 combines with J gene TRBJ2-5, with D tentatively TRBD1 or TRBD2 (7 bases each). This CDR3 contains 15 residues. The V and J ends lost 4 bases and 4 bases respectively, with 16 bases between them. In germline, CDR1 is LGHDT, CDR2 YNNKEL (reference sequence). CDR3 nucleotide sequence: TGTGCCAGCAGCCGAGATCCAGGGGGGGGAGAGACCCAGTACTTC. The encoded protein is CASSRDPGGGETQYF.

The chain links TRBV15 to TRBJ2-1, with D tentatively TRBD1 (5 bases). V dropped 0 bases and J dropped 7 bases, with 16 bases sitting between them. There are 16 residues in the CDR3. CDR1 and CDR2 from the germline V gene are LNHNV and YYDKDF (reference sequence). The CDR3 nucleotides are TGTGCCACCAGCAGAGAAAAGGGGCAAGTGATGAATGAGCAGTTCTTC. Amino acids: CATSREKGQVMNEQFF.

This clonotype was picked up many times. The chain carries TRBV11-2 and TRBJ2-1; TRBD2 agrees at 16 bases. CDR3 length equals 15 residues. Germline CDR1 reads SGHAT; CDR2 reads FQNNGV. J lost 10 bases, V lost 5 bases, and 5 bases had no gene match. For the CDR3, the DNA is TGTGCCAGCAGCCGAGGGACTAGCGGGAGGGTGGAGCAGTTCTTC. The encoded protein is CASSRGTSGRVEQFF.

This clonotype was detected many times. The V and J genes are TRBV3-1 and TRBJ2-7; D not certain. In germline, CDR1 is LGHDT, CDR2 YNNKEL (reference sequence). The CDR3 sequence is 16 residues long. V lost 1 base and J 3 bases, leaving 16 bases between the germline ends. In DNA, the CDR3 is TGTGCCAGCAGCCAAGGTTTGGCTAGGCCTTACTACGAGCAGTACTTC. It codes for CASSQGLARPYYEQYF.

The chain uses TRBV5-5 and TRBJ2-1; 10 bases match TRBD2. Per the germline V gene, CDR1 is SGHKS and CDR2 is YYEKEE (reference sequence). The CDR3 runs 15 residues. J gave up 4 bases and V 5 bases, and 6 bases lay outside the gene matches. The CDR3 is CASSFSGREYNEQFF. CDR3 DNA: TGTGCCAGCAGTTTCAGCGGGAGGGAGTACAATGAGCAGTTCTTC.

In this sample, this clonotype turned up a few times. J is TRBJ2-2 and V is TRBV5-1; the D is unclear. CDR3 length: 15 residues. Trimming removed 3 bases at V and 0 bases at J, with 9 bases between. Germline V gives CDR1 SGHRS, CDR2 YFSETQ. The CDR3 nucleotides read TGCGCCAGCAGCTCCTCCCCTACGAACACCGGGGAGCTGTTTTTT. It codes for CASSSSPTNTGELFF.

This clonotype was counted at least ten times. The chain recombines TRBV12-3 or TRBV12-4 with TRBJ2-1; 14 nucleotides align to TRBD2. Trimming at V came to 3 bases and at J to 7 bases, leaving 2 bases not matched to a gene. CDR3 size: 15 residues. In DNA form, the CDR3 reads TGTGCCAGCAGTTTGGGGACTAGCGGGAGAAATGAGCAGTTCTTC. Its translation is CASSLGTSGRNEQFF.

This clonotype was seen at least ten times. The V and J genes are TRBV7-8 and TRBJ2-2, with TRBD2 matching over 7 bases. After removal of 5 bases from V and 4 bases from J, the junction contained 7 bases not matched to a gene. CDR3 length: 15 residues. The V gene's germline CDR1 is SGHVS and CDR2 FQNEAQ. In nucleotides, the CDR3 is TGTGCCAGCAGCACAGGATGGGGGGGCACCGGGGAGCTGTTTTTT. This translates into CASSTGWGGTGELFF.

The chain carries TRBV21-1 and TRBJ2-4; the table's TRBD1 call for D was not verified on the DNA. TRBV21-1 is designated a pseudogene. The CDR3 loop spans 15 amino acids. This CDR3 is CASSRTWTSQNIQYF. The DNA for the CDR3 is TGTGCCAGCAGCAGGACCTGGACAAGCCAAAACATTCAGTACTTC.

This clonotype occurred many times. The V and J genes are TRBV4-3 and TRBJ1-1; possible D gene TRBD1, 5 bases. Germline-derived CDR1 and CDR2 are LGHNA and YSLEER. The V gene lost 1 base and the J gene lost 0 bases, with 9 bases spanning the gap. This CDR3 is 15 amino acids long. The CDR3: CASSQGGVMNTEAFF. Written as DNA, the CDR3 is TGCGCCAGCAGCCAAGGGGGGGTCATGAACACTGAAGCTTTCTTT.